The 27 T cell receptor beta chains reported below all come from one sample, sequenced in a study of blood T cell repertoires in COVID-19. TCRdb's copy holds only in-frame clones and misses some; the assay was immunoSEQ multiplex PCR. This table has some 380,000 clones, 85% to 90% appearing once. Sequencing used peripheral blood. These receptors were collected from a man between 18 and 35 years old with active or convalescent COVID-19.

Of note for this clone: The same CDR3 also results from other DNA sequences found in this sample. V gene TRBV28 combines with J gene TRBJ1-2; unclear D gene. Trimming pared 3 bases from V and 8 bases from J, leaving 10 bases between. This CDR3 contains 12 residues. Germline CDR1 and CDR2: MDHEN and SYDVKM. The CDR3 DNA reads TGTGCCAGCAGTTTCCCGACGGGGGGCTACACCTTC. Translating it yields CASSFPTGGYTF.

This clone was counted a single time. In DNA, the CDR3 is TGTGCCAGTACACTAGGGGACTCCAATACGCAGTATTTT. Translating it yields CASTLGDSNTQYF. The V gene is TRBV4-2, the J gene TRBJ2-3; perhaps TRBD2 as D (6 bases). The V gene lost 9 bases and the J gene lost 7 bases, with 17 bases spanning the gap. The V gene's germline CDR1 is LGHNA and CDR2 YNFKEQ. The length of the CDR3 is 13 residues.

The V and J genes are TRBV5-1 and TRBJ2-5, with D unresolved. The CDR3 extends over 13 amino acids. The germline CDR1 and CDR2 sequences are SGHRS and YFSETQ. The germline V and J ends were trimmed by 1 base and 2 bases, with 6 bases remaining between them. The chain's CDR3 is CASSLISQETQYF. As DNA, the CDR3 is TGCGCCAGCAGCTTGATCAGTCAAGAGACCCAGTACTTC. Looking up the rest from reference TRBV5-1 and TRBJ2-5 gives the full variable domain: KAGVTQTPRYLIKTRGQQVTLSCSPISGHRSVSWYQQTPGQGLQFLFEYFSETQRNKGNFPGRFSGRQFSNSRSEMNVSTLELGDSALYLCASSLISQETQYFGPGTRLLVL.

The rearrangement links TRBV4-2 to TRBJ2-1, with no clear D. Trimming left V 0 bases short and J 2 bases short, with 8 bases between. CDR1 is LGHNA and CDR2 is YNFKEQ in the germline V gene. This CDR3 contains 15 residues. Written as DNA, the CDR3 is TGTGCCAGCAGCCAAGACTGGGCCACCTACAATGAGCAGTTCTTC. This sequence encodes CASSQDWATYNEQFF.

This chain joins TRBV2 and TRBJ1-5; D is undetermined. CDR3 length: 15 residues. Germline V gives CDR1 SNHLY, CDR2 FYNNEI. Trimming left V 2 bases short and J 7 bases short, with 15 bases between. The CDR3 loop is CASSENPSVGQPQHF. The CDR3 DNA reads as TGTGCCAGCAGTGAAAACCCCAGCGTCGGGCAGCCCCAGCATTTT.

On this clone: The sample has other DNA sequences that encode this CDR3 too. The V and J genes are TRBV7-3 and TRBJ2-1, with TRBD2 matching over 8 bases. The germline CDR1 and CDR2 sequences are SGHTA and FQGTGA. There are 15 residues in the CDR3. V gave up 0 bases and J gave up 4 bases; unmatched junction bases: 2. The CDR3: CASSLTSGIYNEQFF. CDR3 DNA: TGTGCCAGCAGCTTAACTAGCGGGATTTACAATGAGCAGTTCTTC.

The CDR3 region has the DNA TGTGCCAGCAGTTACCGTGCCAGGGGAAGCAATCAGCCCCAGCATTTT. It yields the protein CASSYRARGSNQPQHF. The chain recombines TRBV6-2 or TRBV6-3 with TRBJ1-5; D is possibly TRBD1 (6 bases). From germline, CDR1 is MNHEY and CDR2 SVGEGT. The CDR3 is 16 amino acids. V was pared by 2 bases and J by 1 base, with 12 bases between.

This clone appeared a single time. This chain connects TRBV7-2 to TRBJ1-1, with TRBD1 identical over 8 bases. The CDR3 length is 15 residues. Germline V gives CDR1 SGHTA, CDR2 FQGNSA. The V gene end was trimmed by 4 bases and the J gene end by 4 bases; junction bases not matched to a gene: 8. The DNA for the CDR3 is TGTGCCAGCAGCTCCTGGACAGGGCCAAGCACTGAAGCTTTCTTT. This gives the protein CASSSWTGPSTEAFF.

The chain employs TRBV7-9 and TRBJ1-1; D unclear. The CDR3 has 13 amino acids. CDR1 SEHNR and CDR2 FQNEAQ come from the germline V gene (reference sequence). Trimming cost V 5 bases and J 0 bases, with 7 bases left between them. CDR3 sequence: CASSPGLNTEAFF. The CDR3 region has the DNA TGTGCCAGCAGCCCTGGGCTGAACACTGAAGCTTTCTTT.

The gene calls are TRBV28 and TRBJ1-1; maybe TRBD1 (6 bases). Germline lookup yields CDR1 MDHEN and CDR2 SYDVKM. Trimming removed 8 bases from V and 4 bases from J, with 11 bases in between. The CDR3 runs to 12 residues. The chain's CDR3 is CASSGTLTEAFF. CDR3 nucleotide sequence: TGTGCCAGCTCCGGGACACTCACTGAAGCTTTCTTT.

The chain has TRBV10-3 and TRBJ1-6; 11 nucleotides align to TRBD1. Germline CDR1 reads ENHRY; CDR2 reads SYGVKD. V trimming: 6 bases; J trimming: 7 bases; junction bases outside the gene matches: 5. The CDR3 is made up of 15 amino acids. CDR3 nucleotide sequence: TGTGCCATCAGCGAGGGACAGGGGGTAAATTCACCCCTCCACTTT. As protein: CAISEGQGVNSPLHF.

In nucleotides, the CDR3 is TGCGCCAGCAGCTCCCGGACAGGGGGCGCCGAGACCTATGGCTACACCTTC. Its translation is CASSSRTGGAETYGYTF. The V call is TRBV5-1, the J call TRBJ1-2; TRBD1 matches 11 bases. From germline, CDR1 is SGHRS and CDR2 YFSETQ. Trimming cost V 3 bases and J 4 bases; bases outside gene matches: 11. This CDR3 has 17 amino acids.

J is TRBJ2-1 and V is TRBV7-2; 11 bases map to TRBD2. The junction had 9 bases not matched to a gene; V was cut back by 5 bases and J by 12 bases. There are 14 residues in the CDR3. Germline V gene data show CDR1 as SGHTA and CDR2 as FQGNSA. CDR3 DNA: TGTGCCAGCAGCACGGGACTAGCGGAAGGGAGGCAGTTCTTC. It encodes CASSTGLAEGRQFF.

The gene calls are TRBV11-2 and TRBJ2-1; 9 bases are shared with TRBD1. CDR1 is SGHAT, CDR2 FQNNGV, per germline. Trimming cost V 6 bases and J 5 bases; bases outside gene matches: 8. This CDR3 has 15 amino acids. CDR3 nucleotides: TGTGCCAGCAGATCAACAGGGGGCTTCGACAATGAGCAGTTCTTC. Protein: CASRSTGGFDNEQFF.

The chain links TRBV7-2 to TRBJ1-5; D perhaps matches TRBD1 (5 bases). V was cut by 2 bases and J by 1 base, with 9 bases left in between. Per the germline V gene, CDR1 is SGHTA and CDR2 is FQGNSA. This CDR3 contains 15 residues. CDR3 nucleotides: TGTGCCAGCAGCTTACAGGGATGGAGCAATCAGCCCCAGCATTTT. Its translation: CASSLQGWSNQPQHF.

The chain is built from TRBV11-1 and TRBJ2-1, with 9 bases identical to TRBD2. Germline V gene data show CDR1 as SGHAT and CDR2 as FQDESV (reference sequence). This CDR3 comprises 14 residues. With 2 bases clipped from V and 6 bases from J, the junction kept 2 bases outside the gene matches. The CDR3 loop reads CASSLSREGNEQFF. CDR3 in DNA: TGTGCCAGCAGCTTATCGCGGGAGGGCAATGAGCAGTTCTTC.

The V and J genes are TRBV7-6 and TRBJ2-3; D might be TRBD2 (6 bases). V was pared by 5 bases and J by 2 bases, with 17 bases between. Germline V gives CDR1 SGHVS, CDR2 FNYEAQ. This CDR3 contains 16 residues. CDR3 coding DNA: TGTGCCAGCAGCCTACAAGGTGGAGGGCTCACAGATACGCAGTATTTT. It encodes CASSLQGGGLTDTQYF.

This rearrangement joins TRBV21-1 to TRBJ1-6; the listed D gene, TRBD1, was not tested against the DNA. TRBV21-1 is labeled a pseudogene. The CDR3 covers 20 residues. The CDR3 coding sequence is TGTGCCAGCAGCCAAGCGGGACAGGGTTCCCCGTGTGAATATAATTCACCCCTCCACTTT. Protein product: CASSQAGQGSPCEYNSPLHF.

The rearrangement uses TRBV28 and TRBJ1-3; tentative D call: TRBD1 (6 bases). The CDR3 extends over 14 amino acids. The germline V gene encodes CDR1 MDHEN and CDR2 SYDVKM. V was pared by 7 bases and J by 0 bases, with 10 bases between. CDR3 in amino acids: CASTDRTSGNTIYF. For the CDR3, the DNA is TGTGCCAGCACTGACAGGACCTCTGGAAACACCATATATTTT. The entire variable domain, with the rest obtained from reference TRBV28 and TRBJ1-3, is as follows: DVKVTQSSRYLVKRTGEKVFLECVQDMDHENMFWYRQDPGLGLRLIYFSYDVKMKEKGDIPEGYSVSREKKERFSLILESASTNQTSMYLCASTDRTSGNTIYFGEGSWLTVV.

The rearrangement uses TRBV13 and TRBJ2-7, with TRBD2 identical over 10 bases. V shed 6 bases, J shed 2 bases, and the junction held 4 bases outside the gene matches. There are 14 residues in the CDR3. The germline V gene has CDR1 PRHDT and CDR2 FYEKMQ (reference sequence). As DNA, the CDR3 is TGTGCCAGCAGACGGACTAGCGGCCCCTACGAGCAGTACTTC. Its translation is CASRRTSGPYEQYF.

This sequence joins TRBV7-8 and TRBJ1-2, with no clear D. Per the germline V gene, CDR1 is SGHVS and CDR2 is FQNEAQ. Trimming shortened V by 0 bases and J by 4 bases, and 15 bases separated the two germline ends. This CDR3 is built from 16 residues. The CDR3 bases are TGTGCCAGCAGCTTAGCAACCGGACTTAGGGCCTATGGCTACACCTTC. Its translation is CASSLATGLRAYGYTF.

This clone appeared a single time. V is TRBV6-6 and J is TRBJ1-5, with D possibly TRBD1 on 6 matching bases. Germline CDR1 and CDR2: MNHNY and SVGAGI (reference sequence). The CDR3 sequence is 13 residues long. V dropped 6 bases and J dropped 7 bases, with 13 bases sitting between them. CDR3 residues: CASRAGQLQPQHF. In DNA form, the CDR3 reads TGTGCCAGCAGAGCTGGACAGCTACAGCCCCAGCATTTT.

As for this clone: Other DNA variants within this sample encode the same CDR3. The chain couples TRBV5-1 to TRBJ2-1; 11 bases align to TRBD1. V gave up 4 bases and J gave up 4 bases; unmatched junction bases: 4. The CDR3 sequence is 15 residues long. CDR1 and CDR2 (germline): SGHRS, YFSETQ. The CDR3 nucleotides read TGCGCCAGCAGCCGGACAGGGGGCGCTTACAATGAGCAGTTCTTC. This sequence encodes CASSRTGGAYNEQFF.

The V gene is TRBV5-6, the J gene TRBJ1-5; 9 nucleotides line up with TRBD1. After removal of 2 bases from V and 0 bases from J, the junction contained 3 bases not matched to a gene. CDR3 length equals 16 residues. CDR1 is SGHDT and CDR2 is YYEEEE in the germline V gene. The CDR3 DNA reads as TGTGCCAGCAGCTTTATGGGACAGGGTAGCAATCAGCCCCAGCATTTT. It codes for CASSFMGQGSNQPQHF.

The chain employs TRBV7-9 and TRBJ2-1, with TRBD1 as a possible D gene (6 bases). The CDR3 length is 14 residues. Germline CDR1 reads SEHNR; CDR2 reads FQNEAQ (reference sequence). Trimming removed 1 base at V and 8 bases at J, with 12 bases between. This chain's CDR3 is CASSLEWGLDEQFF. CDR3 bases: TGTGCCAGCAGCTTAGAGTGGGGGCTCGATGAGCAGTTCTTC.

CDR3 DNA sequence: TGTGCCAGCTCACCCCCCGGGACAGGGGGCACTGAAGCTTTCTTT. This encodes CASSPPGTGGTEAFF. This chain links TRBV18 with TRBJ1-1; TRBD1 matches 11 bases. The germline V gene has CDR1 KGHSH and CDR2 LQKENI. The V and J ends lost 3 bases and 4 bases, in that order; junction bases with no gene match: 4. This CDR3 is built from 15 residues.

V gene TRBV6-5 combines with J gene TRBJ1-1; 9 nucleotides line up with TRBD1. The CDR3 has 12 amino acids. Germline CDR1 and CDR2: MNHEY and SVGAGI. V shed 8 bases, J shed 5 bases, and the junction held 3 bases outside the gene matches. CDR3 residues: CASDRGSTEAFF. The CDR3 DNA follows: TGTGCCAGCGACAGGGGGAGTACTGAAGCTTTCTTT.